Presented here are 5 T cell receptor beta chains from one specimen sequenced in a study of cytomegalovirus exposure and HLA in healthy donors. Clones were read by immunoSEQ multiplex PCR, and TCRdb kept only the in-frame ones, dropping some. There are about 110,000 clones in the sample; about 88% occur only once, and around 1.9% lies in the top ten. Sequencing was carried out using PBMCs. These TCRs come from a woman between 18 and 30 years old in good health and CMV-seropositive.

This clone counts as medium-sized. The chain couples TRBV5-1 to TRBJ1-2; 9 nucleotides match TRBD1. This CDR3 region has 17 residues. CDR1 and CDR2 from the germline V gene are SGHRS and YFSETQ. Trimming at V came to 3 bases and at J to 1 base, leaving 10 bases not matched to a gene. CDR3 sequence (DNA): TGCGCCAGCAGCTCCGGGACAGGGTTCGTTGGTAACTATGGCTACACCTTC. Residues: CASSSGTGFVGNYGYTF.

The CDR3 loop reads CASSADLGGSTDTQYF. As DNA, the CDR3 is TGTGCCAGCAGTGCAGACCTCGGAGGTAGCACAGATACGCAGTATTTT. The genes are TRBV6-1 and TRBJ2-3; D possibly corresponds to TRBD2 (5 bases). CDR3 length: 16 residues. V was pared by 4 bases and J by 0 bases, with 14 bases between. CDR1 MNHNS and CDR2 SASEGT come from the germline V gene.

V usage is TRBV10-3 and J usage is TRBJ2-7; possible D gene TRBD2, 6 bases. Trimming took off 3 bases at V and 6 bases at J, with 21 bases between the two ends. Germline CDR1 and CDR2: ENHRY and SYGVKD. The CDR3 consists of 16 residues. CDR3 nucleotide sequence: TGTGCCATCAGTGATGTGCGGGGCAACTCTCTAGCCGAGCAGTACGTC. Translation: CAISDVRGNSLAEQYV.

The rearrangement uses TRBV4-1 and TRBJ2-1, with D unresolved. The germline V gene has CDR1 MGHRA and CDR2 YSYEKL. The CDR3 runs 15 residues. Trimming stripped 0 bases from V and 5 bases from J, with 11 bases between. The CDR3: CASSQDGLSDNEQFF. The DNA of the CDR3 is TGCGCCAGCAGCCAAGATGGTCTATCCGACAATGAGCAGTTCTTC.

CDR3 residues: CASSLGRGANEKLFF. For the CDR3, the DNA is TGTGCCAGCAGCTTGGGCAGGGGTGCTAATGAAAAACTGTTTTTT. This chain joins TRBV7-7 and TRBJ1-4; perhaps TRBD1 as D (6 bases). The V gene lost 3 bases and the J gene lost 3 bases, with 11 bases spanning the gap. Germline loops: CDR1 SSHAT, CDR2 FNYEAQ (reference sequence). The CDR3 has 15 amino acids.